The 11 T cell receptor beta chains below all came from one sample that was sequenced in a study of blood T cells in healthy people across ages. With a J-beta primer mix and a sample-barcoded 5' primer, a second PCR ran about 6 to 11 cycles. TCRdb itself ran the 5' RACE reads through MiXCR, one entry per CDR3 protein. This sample has over 750,000 distinct CDR3 sequences; around 25% occur once, and the top ten carry around 9.2%. Another study also made use of these data, one on T cells of mothers and their children.

Sample: blood. The receptors here all came from a boy aged 10-17 years in good health.

This clonotype was seen only a few times. The rearrangement uses TRBV7-2 and TRBJ2-5; 7 bases are a match to TRBD2. Germline CDR1 SGHTA, CDR2 FQGNSA. This CDR3 spans 13 amino acids. J gave up 4 bases and V 5 bases, and 4 bases lay outside the gene matches. The CDR3 is CASSRGLLETQYF. The CDR3 DNA sequence: TGTGCCAGCAGCCGGGGACTATTAGAGACCCAGTACTTC.

This clonotype appeared a few times. V and J are TRBV6-2 or TRBV6-3 and TRBJ2-1; D remains ambiguous. CDR1 is MNHEY and CDR2 is SVGEGT in the germline V gene. The CDR3 covers 17 residues. V was trimmed by 0 bases and J by 9 bases, leaving 21 bases between them. The CDR3 DNA sequence: TGTGCCAGCAGTTACTCGGGATTAGCTCATTCGAAGGGTGAGCAGTTCTTC. Translation gives CASSYSGLAHSKGEQFF.

The chain employs TRBV29-1 and TRBJ2-7; TRBD1 matches 7 bases. This CDR3 is 12 amino acids long. V shed 7 bases and J 5 bases; nucleotides not matched to a gene: 8. The germline CDR1 and CDR2 sequences are SQVTM and ANQGSEA. DNA for the CDR3: TGCAGCGGGCGGACAGGCCGGGACGAGCAGTACTTC. This sequence encodes CSGRTGRDEQYF.

The rearrangement links TRBV15 to TRBJ1-2; D gene uncertain. The CDR3 spans 14 residues. Germline loops: CDR1 LNHNV, CDR2 YYDKDF (reference sequence). Trimming shortened V by 0 bases and J by 8 bases, and 13 bases separated the two germline ends. The CDR3 sequence is CATSRDESGNGYTF. CDR3 sequence (DNA): TGTGCCACCAGCAGAGATGAATCTGGGAACGGCTACACCTTC.

There are a few counts of this clonotype. CDR3 sequence (DNA): TGCGCCAGCAGCCAAAAGGGTGAAGAGCAGTACTTC. The encoded protein is CASSQKGEEQYF. J is TRBJ2-5 and V is TRBV4-1; D not certain. The V and J ends lost 2 bases and 11 bases respectively, with 12 bases between them. In germline, CDR1 is MGHRA, CDR2 YSYEKL. This CDR3 is 12 amino acids long.

This clonotype was observed a few times. The chain couples TRBV7-2 to TRBJ1-3; D gene uncertain. The CDR3 loop spans 14 amino acids. Germline assignment: CDR1 SGHTA and CDR2 FQGNSA. V lost 1 base to trimming and J lost 4 bases, with 8 bases between them. CDR3 protein: CASSLGQTGNTIYF. For the CDR3, the DNA is TGTGCCAGCAGCTTAGGGCAGACAGGAAACACCATATATTTT.

This clonotype was counted only a few times. V usage is TRBV20-1 and J usage is TRBJ2-5; 8 bases are shared with TRBD2. CDR3 length: 16 amino acids. J gave up 1 base and V 5 bases, and 12 bases lay outside the gene matches. The germline V gene has CDR1 DFQATT and CDR2 SNEGSKA (reference sequence). The DNA of the CDR3 is TGCAGTGCTCTCTCGGTGGCGGGGGGATTCCAAGAGACCCAGTACTTC. This encodes CSALSVAGGFQETQYF.

The CDR3 DNA reads as TGCAGCGGGTGGGTGATGGGGGCGAGTCGAACTGAAGCTTTCTTT. Amino acids: CSGWVMGASRTEAFF. The genes are TRBV29-1 and TRBJ1-1, with D possibly matching TRBD1 (6 bases). The CDR3 has 15 residues. Trimming cost V 7 bases and J 5 bases, with 23 bases left between them. Germline lookup yields CDR1 SQVTM and CDR2 ANQGSEA.

The V gene is TRBV19, the J gene TRBJ1-1; no definite D call. The length of the CDR3 is 15 residues. V was clipped by 2 bases and J by 1 base, with 11 bases between them. Germline V gene sequence: CDR1 LNHDA, CDR2 SQIVND (reference sequence). Written as DNA, the CDR3 is TGTGCCAGTAGTATAATGGCCAGTGCGAACACTGAAGCTTTCTTT. Translating gives CASSIMASANTEAFF. The complete variable domain, with remaining parts taken from reference TRBV19 and TRBJ1-1, reads DGGITQSPKYLFRKEGQNVTLSCEQNLNHDAMYWYRQDPGQGLRLIYYSQIVNDFQKGDIAEGYSVSREKKESFPLTVTSAQKNPTAFYLCASSIMASANTEAFFGQGTRLTVV.

This clonotype was found a few times. This sequence joins TRBV29-1 and TRBJ1-1, with D uncertain. V was trimmed by 4 bases and J by 1 base, leaving 7 bases between them. CDR1 and CDR2 (germline): SQVTM, ANQGSEA. The CDR3 length is 12 residues. CDR3 protein: CSVGPRNTEAFF. DNA for the CDR3: TGCAGCGTTGGACCCAGGAACACTGAAGCTTTCTTT. The full variable domain, rest sourced from reference TRBV29-1 and TRBJ1-1, is SAVISQKPSRDICQRGTSLTIQCQVDSQVTMMFWYRQQPGQSLTLIATANQGSEATYESGFVIDKFPISRPNLTFSTLTVSNMSPEDSSIYLCSVGPRNTEAFFGQGTRLTVV.

The rearrangement uses TRBV7-6 and TRBJ1-1; 9 positions agree with TRBD1. Germline lookup yields CDR1 SGHVS and CDR2 FNYEAQ. J gave up 1 base and V 4 bases, and 7 bases lay outside the gene matches. The CDR3 is 16 residues long. The DNA of the CDR3 is TGTGCCAGCAGCTCCCCCCCGGGACAGGGGAACACTGAAGCTTTCTTT. It codes for CASSSPPGQGNTEAFF.